The source of this T cell receptor (beta chain) is a study of T cells in tumors and immune-related adverse events (dated by TCRdb to about 2021). In the paper's terms, the treatment or condition label means: nivolumab (PD-1 blockade) given before sampling. The DNeasy Blood and Tissue Kit was used to extract DNA from formalin-fixed paraffin-embedded specimens. For this clone: It lacks a known antigen. Base qualities are not recorded, but no much larger clone differs from it by a single base.

The immunoSEQ assay was used to amplify and sequence the TCR beta locus, producing bulk TCR Vbeta CDR3 data. From the authors' description of their analysis: Non-productive CDR3s, sequences shorter than 7 amino acids, and those not starting with C or ending with F/W were excluded. Analysis was restricted to specimens with at least 1000 reads, and clonotypes were defined at the amino acid level. Clonality was computed as 1 minus Pielou's evenness. Library sizes were equalized by abundance-weighted random subsampling with replacement, which was repeated 100 times so that 95% confidence intervals could be reported. Repertoire overlap was quantified with the Morisita overlap index, and the top 40 clones per specimen were checked for overlap with the irAE. TCRdb retrieved this table from immuneACCESS and kept in-frame rearrangements only. Not all clones are present; in checked studies, unresolved V genes account for under half, and no reason is known for the remainder. That table is the source of V, J and clone size, and D and trimming were worked out from the DNA. For this sample the table gives over 7,000 clones, of which around 95% were detected only once. 2.2% of the sample belongs to the ten largest clones.

Taken from the germline V gene (reference sequence), the CDR1 and CDR2 loops are SEHNR and FQNEAQ. The CDR3 contains 15 residues, cysteine and phenylalanine counted. Only CDR3 DNA is held: 45 bases, read in frame from base 1. The germline V end is reduced by 3 bases and the J end by 4 bases; junction bases left unmatched: 8. The receptor's source is a female donor with metastatic renal cell carcinoma. Recombination joined TRBV7-9 with TRBJ2-7, with 8 middle bases fitting TRBD1. The sample consisted of lymph node tissue, taken from a patient treated with anti-PD-1 therapy. In nucleotide form, the sequence is TGTGCCAGCAGCTTGAATTCAGGGGGCAGGTACGAGCAGTACTTC. Its product reads: CASSLNSGGRYEQYF.